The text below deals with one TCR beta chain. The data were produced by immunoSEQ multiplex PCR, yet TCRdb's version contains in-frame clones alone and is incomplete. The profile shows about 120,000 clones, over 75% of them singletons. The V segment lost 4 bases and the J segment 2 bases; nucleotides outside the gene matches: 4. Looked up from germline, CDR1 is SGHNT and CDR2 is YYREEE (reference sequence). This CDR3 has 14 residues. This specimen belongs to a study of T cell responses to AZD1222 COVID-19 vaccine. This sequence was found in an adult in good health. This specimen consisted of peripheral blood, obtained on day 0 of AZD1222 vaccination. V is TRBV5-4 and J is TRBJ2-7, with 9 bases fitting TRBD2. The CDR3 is CASSRGGAPYEQYF. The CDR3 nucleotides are TGTGCCAGCAGCCGCGGGGGGGCCCCCTACGAGCAGTACTTC. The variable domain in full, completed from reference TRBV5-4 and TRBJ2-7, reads ETGVTQSPTHLIKTRGQQVTLRCSSQSGHNTVSWYQQALGQGPQFIFQYYREEENGRGNFPPRFSGLQFPNYSSELNVNALELDDSALYLCASSRGGAPYEQYFGPGTRLTVT.